Following are 31 T cell receptor beta chains from one sample sequenced in a study of CD8+CD57+ T cells in acquired aplastic anemia (dated by TCRdb to the late 2010s). The sequencer listed for this sample is Illumina HiSeq 2000. Genomic DNA was used as template for profiling of TCR beta VDJ combinations and CDR3 sequences. TCRdb reworked the public reads: Q25 trimming with fastp, MiXCR clone assembly, productive beta chains retained. When rows share a CDR3 protein, they turn into one entry using the most common DNA and genes. The sample records about 260,000 distinct CDR3 sequences, 82% of which are singletons. The ten largest clonotypes hold approximately 40% of the sample. The patients picked for sequencing were ones in whom flow cytometry had shown an expansion of CD8+CD57+ cells. The sequencing input was sorted CD4+, CD8+, or CD8+CD57+ T cells (not recorded which) from PBMCs. These receptors originate from a human donor with aplastic anemia.

The genes are TRBV7-8 and TRBJ2-5, with D unclear. The V end lost 5 bases, the J end lost 14 bases, and 24 bases lay between the germline ends. Germline CDR1 is SGHVS and CDR2 is FQNEAQ. This CDR3 region has 14 residues. The CDR3 protein is CASSQGSAGDTTYF. The CDR3 coding sequence is TGTGCCAGCAGCCAAGGCAGCGCAGGAGACACCACCTACTTC.

This clonotype was observed once. The chain is built from TRBV20-1 and TRBJ2-7, with D possibly being TRBD1 (6 bases). The CDR3 runs to 14 residues. In germline, CDR1 is DFQATT, CDR2 SNEGSKA (reference sequence). Trimming removed 3 bases at V and 1 base at J, with 13 bases between. CDR3 amino acids: CSARDDGTSYEQYF. The CDR3 DNA reads as TGCAGTGCTAGGGACGACGGGACATCCTACGAGCAGTACTTC.

The chain links TRBV11-2 to TRBJ2-7; 11 nucleotides align to TRBD1. CDR1 and CDR2 from the germline V gene are SGHAT and FQNNGV. The junction had 4 bases not matched to a gene; V was cut back by 5 bases and J by 1 base. CDR3 size: 15 residues. In DNA, the CDR3 is TGTGCCAGCAGCCTGGGACAGGGGGGGTCCTACGAGCAGTACTTC. Protein product: CASSLGQGGSYEQYF.

This clonotype has only one observation. The chain employs TRBV20-1 and TRBJ2-1; TRBD2 matches 10 bases. The germline V gene has CDR1 DFQATT and CDR2 SNEGSKA (reference sequence). V shed 1 base, J shed 8 bases, and the junction held 8 bases outside the gene matches. The CDR3 totals 15 residues. The CDR3 DNA follows: TGCAGTGCTAGAGTCCCGAGCGGGAGGGAGGATGAGCAGTTCTTC. Protein sequence: CSARVPSGREDEQFF.

This clonotype was counted once. The rearrangement joins TRBV9 to TRBJ1-2; tentatively, D is TRBD1 (5 bases). There are 16 residues in the CDR3. Germline lookup yields CDR1 SGDLS and CDR2 YYNGEE. Trimming stripped 4 bases from V and 9 bases from J, with 25 bases between. CDR3 amino acids: CASSLKSRGGDTRYTF. In DNA, the CDR3 is TGTGCCAGCAGCTTGAAGAGCCGTGGAGGGGATACGCGCTACACCTTC.

This chain connects TRBV7-8 to TRBJ2-7; D remains ambiguous. Germline values: CDR1 SGHVS, CDR2 FQNEAQ. This CDR3 spans 18 amino acids. The V and J ends lost 2 bases and 1 base respectively, with 21 bases between them. The CDR3 DNA reads TGTGCCAGCAGCTTACAGCCAGGCGCGGCAGCCCTGTCCTACGAGCAGTACGTC. Translating it yields CASSLQPGAAALSYEQYV.

About this clonotype: The junction departs from germline at one end; a sequencing error may be responsible. CDR3 loop: CASSIEAGAVAQCF. The DNA of the CDR3 is TGTGCCAGCTCAATAGAGGCCGGCGCCGTTGCGCAGTGTTTT. The chain carries TRBV7-3 and TRBJ2-3, with unresolved D. Germline CDR1 reads SGHTA; CDR2 reads FQGTGA. The CDR3 totals 14 residues.

This clonotype was seen once. The genes are TRBV7-8 and TRBJ2-5; unclear D gene. Per germline, CDR1 SGHVS and CDR2 FQNEAQ. V lost 5 bases and J 1 base, leaving 11 bases between the germline ends. The CDR3 contains 14 residues. The DNA for the CDR3 is TGTGCCAGCAGCACCCTGGGCCTCCAAGAGACCCAGTACTTC. It is translated as CASSTLGLQETQYF.

V gene TRBV5-6 combines with J gene TRBJ1-2, with D possibly matching TRBD1 (5 bases). Germline V gives CDR1 SGHDT, CDR2 YYEEEE. There are 14 residues in the CDR3. V was cut by 0 bases and J by 8 bases, with 14 bases left in between. In DNA form, the CDR3 reads TGTGCCAGCAGCTTGGCGAGGGGAGAATGGGGCTACACCTTC. Its protein product is CASSLARGEWGYTF.

This clonotype appeared a single time. Its ends do not fully match the called genes, so a read error is possible. The V call is TRBV7-3, the J call TRBJ2-3; D gene unclear. Germline V gives CDR1 SGHTA, CDR2 FQGTGA. This CDR3 contains 15 residues. The CDR3 sequence: CASSLGRECKDTHYF. Here the CDR3 DNA reads TGTGCCAGCAGCTTAGGGCGAGAGTGCAAGGATACGCACTATTTT.

The V and J genes are TRBV7-9 and TRBJ2-5; a possible D gene is TRBD2 (6 bases). The germline gives CDR1 SEHNR, CDR2 FQNEAQ (reference sequence). The CDR3 covers 14 residues. Trimming cost V 4 bases and J 14 bases, with 23 bases left between them. The CDR3 DNA follows: TGTGCCAGCAGCTGGGGTGGAGGGCAAAACTATGGCTACTTC. It translates to CASSWGGGQNYGYF.

This clonotype was picked up one time. The chain combines TRBV7-8 with TRBJ2-2; 8 positions match TRBD2. Trimming cost V 5 bases and J 6 bases; bases outside gene matches: 8. The CDR3 spans 15 residues. Germline V gives CDR1 SGHVS, CDR2 FQNEAQ. CDR3 sequence (DNA): TGTGCCAGCAGCGTGGCGGGGGGTGGGCCCGGGGAGCTGTTTTTT. This sequence encodes CASSVAGGGPGELFF.

The chain carries TRBV11-3 and TRBJ1-2; D is ambiguous. V was cut by 0 bases and J by 6 bases, with 17 bases left in between. The CDR3 totals 16 residues. CDR1 and CDR2 from the germline V gene are SGHNT and YENEEA. For the CDR3, the DNA is TGTGCCAGCAGCTTAGAGCTGCCAGCAACATCAGATGGCTACACCTTC. This codes for CASSLELPATSDGYTF.

Regarding this clonotype: The junction departs from the called germline gene at one end, perhaps through a read error. The rearrangement links TRBV7-3 to TRBJ2-3; TRBD2 might be the D (7 bases). The CDR3 runs 14 residues. Germline V lookup: CDR1 SGHTA, CDR2 FQGTGA. The CDR3, as DNA: TGTGCCAGCAGCTTAACGGGGGGGCCCCACGAGCAGTACTTT. Its protein product is CASSLTGGPHEQYF.

The chain couples TRBV7-8 to TRBJ2-1, with no clear D. V lost 0 bases to trimming and J lost 10 bases, with 13 bases between them. CDR1 SGHVS and CDR2 FQNEAQ come from the germline V gene. This CDR3 contains 14 residues. The CDR3 bases are TGTGCCAGCAGCTTAGCGGGCAGTACGTGGGAGCAGTTCTTC. Translating it yields CASSLAGSTWEQFF.

A few counts support this clonotype. A junction end diverges from the germline sequence, so it may reflect a read error. The chain links TRBV7-3 to TRBJ2-7; 8 bases are shared with TRBD1. This CDR3 has 14 residues. Germline V gene sequence: CDR1 SGHTA, CDR2 FQGTGA. CDR3 loop: CASSVGQGTYEQYF. CDR3 nucleotides: TGTGCTAGCAGCGTAGGACAGGGAACCTACGAGCAGTACTTC.

The chain carries TRBV15 and TRBJ2-3, with D perhaps TRBD1 (5 bases). The end of the DNA aligns better with TRBJ2-7, so the J call may be wrong. The CDR3 length is 14 residues. Germline CDR1 is LNHNV and CDR2 is YYDKDF (reference sequence). This CDR3 reads CATSIGAGQDTQYF. CDR3 coding DNA: TGTGCCACCAGCATAGGGGCAGGTCAAGATACGCAGTACTTC.

This chain links TRBV7-9 with TRBJ2-5, with D unresolved. V was clipped by 5 bases and J by 13 bases, with 23 bases between them. This CDR3 is 14 amino acids long. Germline-derived CDR1 and CDR2 are SEHNR and FQNEAQ (reference sequence). CDR3 in DNA: TGTGCCAGCAGCAGAGGCAGAGAGCCAGAGAACCTGTACTTC. Its protein is CASSRGREPENLYF.

This clonotype was observed a single time. A junction boundary mismatches the germline segment, possibly from a read error. The chain couples TRBV5-1 to TRBJ2-1, with TRBD2 matching over 7 bases. Germline CDR1 reads SGHRS; CDR2 reads YFSETQ. The CDR3 is 16 residues long. The CDR3: CASSPPSGFDQDEQFF. The CDR3 DNA is TGTGCCAGCAGCCCCCCTAGCGGTTTCGATCAGGATGAGCAGTTCTTC.

This chain uses TRBV20-1 with TRBJ2-3; D possibly corresponds to TRBD2 (5 bases). The germline V gene encodes CDR1 DFQATT and CDR2 SNEGSKA (reference sequence). Trimming removed 0 bases at V and 8 bases at J, with 6 bases between. This CDR3 region has 11 residues. CDR3 sequence: CSAREEGTQYF. The DNA for the CDR3 is TGCAGTGCTAGAGAAGAGGGTACGCAGTATTTT.

This chain joins TRBV5-5 and TRBJ1-4; D possibly corresponds to TRBD1 (6 bases). CDR3 size: 16 residues. Germline V gene lookup returns CDR1 SGHKS and CDR2 YYEKEE (reference sequence). The V gene lost 2 bases and the J gene lost 8 bases, with 19 bases spanning the gap. DNA for the CDR3: TGTGCCAGCAGCTTAGTCGGGGGGGGGCGCAGGGAAAAACTGTTTTTT. Its protein is CASSLVGGGRREKLFF. The whole variable domain, remainder taken from reference TRBV5-5 and TRBJ1-4, is DAGVTQSPTHLIKTRGQQVTLRCSPISGHKSVSWYQQVLGQGPQFIFQYYEKEERGRGNFPDRFSARQFPNYSSELNVNALLLGDSALYLCASSLVGGGRREKLFFGSGTQLSVL.

Comment on this clonotype: Relative to the germline gene, one junction end is altered; a read error may explain this. The genes are TRBV7-3 and TRBJ1-3, with 8 positions matching TRBD1. Germline V gene data show CDR1 as SGHTA and CDR2 as FQGTGA. The CDR3 is made up of 13 amino acids. CDR3 in amino acids: CASPGGGGNTMYF. For the CDR3, the DNA is TGTGCCAGCCCAGGGGGCGGTGGAAACACCATGTATTTT.

Comment on this clonotype: Without the conserved terminal phenylalanine or tryptophan, this CDR3 likely stems from a read error. The DNA is omitted, as the CDR3 cannot be located on it reliably, and the CDR3 follows TCRdb's listing. The CDR3 is CASTLGRVHSRAN. The rearrangement uses TRBV7-6 and TRBJ2-1; the tabulated D call, TRBD2, remains unverified against the DNA. The CDR3 contains 13 residues when both ends are counted. CDR1 is SGHVS and CDR2 is FNYEAQ in the germline V gene.

This clonotype was counted between two and nine times. One end of the junction varies from germline; a read error may be responsible. V usage is TRBV12-3 or TRBV12-4 and J usage is TRBJ2-1; TRBD1 aligns across 10 bases. The CDR3 has 12 amino acids. The DNA of the CDR3 is TGTGCCAGCAGGAGGGACAGGGGAAGTCTGTCCTTC. Encoded protein: CASRRDRGSLSF.

In regard to this clonotype: A read error may produce the germline difference seen at one junction end. The chain recombines TRBV11-3 with TRBJ2-7, with unresolved D. The CDR3 is 11 amino acids. The germline CDR1 and CDR2 sequences are SGHNT and YENEEA. CDR3 in DNA: TGTGCCACCAGCAGAGGCAGGACGGAGTACTTC. This gives the protein CATSRGRTEYF.

The CDR3 here is CASSLAGSLDYGYTF. CDR3 nucleotide sequence: TGTGCCAGCAGCTTGGCGGGTAGCCTTGATTATGGCTACACCTTC. The rearrangement uses TRBV9 and TRBJ1-2; D not certain. Germline-derived CDR1 and CDR2 are SGDLS and YYNGEE. Trimming took 4 bases from V and 5 from J, leaving 18 bases between them. The CDR3 spans 15 residues. Based on the CDR3 plus reference TRBV9 and TRBJ1-2, the full variable domain is DSGVTQTPKHLITATGQRVTLRCSPRSGDLSVYWYQQSLDQGLQFLIQYYNGEERAKGNILERFSAQQFPDLHSELNLSSLELGDSALYFCASSLAGSLDYGYTFGSGTRLTVV.

On this clonotype itself: A read error is likely, as this CDR3 ends without the conserved phenylalanine or tryptophan. The limits of the CDR3 on the DNA are not certain, so only TCRdb's listed CDR3 is given. The J gene is TRBJ2-1, the V gene TRBV2; the D call of TRBD1 is as the table states it, not checked on the DNA. The CDR3 region is 16 residues in length, termini included. Germline CDR1 SNHLY, CDR2 FYNNEI. CDR3 in amino acids: CASGHGGTDTQDFQPC.

This clonotype was detected once. This chain links TRBV4-3 with TRBJ1-1; D gene ambiguous. V was trimmed by 1 base and J by 2 bases, leaving 14 bases between them. CDR3 length equals 16 residues. The germline V gene has CDR1 LGHNA and CDR2 YSLEER. Here the CDR3 DNA reads TGCGCCAGCAGCCAAGCGATCCTAGCGGCCAACACTGAAGCTTTCTTT. It is translated as CASSQAILAANTEAFF.

This clonotype has only a few counts. The chain combines TRBV19 with TRBJ2-3, with TRBD2 as a possible D gene (5 bases). V dropped 5 bases and J dropped 11 bases, with 20 bases sitting between them. This CDR3 is built from 14 residues. Germline CDR1 reads LNHDA; CDR2 reads SQIVND (reference sequence). The CDR3 bases are TGTGCCAGTAGTTTAGCGAGCGGTGCCTATAAGCAGTATTTT. Protein: CASSLASGAYKQYF. The complete variable domain, with remaining parts taken from reference TRBV19 and TRBJ2-3, reads DGGITQSPKYLFRKEGQNVTLSCEQNLNHDAMYWYRQDPGQGLRLIYYSQIVNDFQKGDIAEGYSVSREKKESFPLTVTSAQKNPTAFYLCASSLASGAYKQYFGPGTRLTVL.

This clonotype was counted between two and nine times. The V call is TRBV7-8, the J call TRBJ2-1; the match to TRBD2 covers 8 bases. The CDR3 loop spans 16 amino acids. Trimming at V came to 0 bases and at J to 8 bases, leaving 9 bases not matched to a gene. CDR1 and CDR2 (germline): SGHVS, FQNEAQ. This chain's CDR3 is CASSLAGGGGRDEQFF. The DNA for the CDR3 is TGTGCCAGCAGCTTAGCGGGAGGCGGGGGGAGGGATGAGCAGTTCTTC.

The CDR3, as DNA: TGTGCCAGCTGGGGCCAGGGCAACGCCGTTCAGCATTTT. Its protein product is CASWGQGNAVQHF. The gene calls are TRBV7-3 and TRBJ2-3, with D maybe TRBD1 (5 bases). The DNA end is more similar to TRBJ1-5, so the J call may be wrong. CDR3 length: 13 amino acids. Per germline, CDR1 SGHTA and CDR2 FQGTGA.